This TCR beta chain was retrieved from a study of beta chain features in type 1 diabetes. Overall study context: In age, gender and cell yields, patients were similar to healthy donors.

Expressed TCRB transcripts were sequenced because the entire RNA isolate underwent reverse transcription. Sequencing was performed with immunoSEQ multiplex PCR; in TCRdb, only in-frame clones are kept and a portion is missing. The data contain around 150,000 clones, roughly 65% of them seen just once; the ten biggest clones take up roughly 0.089%. As regards this clone: The antigen remains undetermined. The sample has other DNA sequences that encode this CDR3 too.

The ends were cut back, 4 bases at V and 2 bases at J, with 7 bases in the middle. The V gene's germline CDR1 is GTSNPN and CDR2 SVGIG (reference sequence). The CDR3 is 12 residues long. Sorting produced populations that all topped 95% purity. General study points: Diminished insertions and augmented deletions at VDJ junctions characterized type 1 diabetes patients. A closer apparent resemblance between naive, central memory and Treg TCRB repertoires was seen in patients than in healthy donors. Across all four CD4+ subsets, people with type 1 diabetes showed modestly shorter TCRB CDR3s.

The chain has TRBV30 and TRBJ2-3; the D is unclear. The TCR originated in a man in his thirties or forties with type 1 diabetes. Sequenced: naive CD4+ T cells from blood. The CDR3 sequence is CAWTQVTDTQYF. CDR3 sequence (DNA): TGTGCCTGGACCCAAGTCACAGATACGCAGTATTTT.